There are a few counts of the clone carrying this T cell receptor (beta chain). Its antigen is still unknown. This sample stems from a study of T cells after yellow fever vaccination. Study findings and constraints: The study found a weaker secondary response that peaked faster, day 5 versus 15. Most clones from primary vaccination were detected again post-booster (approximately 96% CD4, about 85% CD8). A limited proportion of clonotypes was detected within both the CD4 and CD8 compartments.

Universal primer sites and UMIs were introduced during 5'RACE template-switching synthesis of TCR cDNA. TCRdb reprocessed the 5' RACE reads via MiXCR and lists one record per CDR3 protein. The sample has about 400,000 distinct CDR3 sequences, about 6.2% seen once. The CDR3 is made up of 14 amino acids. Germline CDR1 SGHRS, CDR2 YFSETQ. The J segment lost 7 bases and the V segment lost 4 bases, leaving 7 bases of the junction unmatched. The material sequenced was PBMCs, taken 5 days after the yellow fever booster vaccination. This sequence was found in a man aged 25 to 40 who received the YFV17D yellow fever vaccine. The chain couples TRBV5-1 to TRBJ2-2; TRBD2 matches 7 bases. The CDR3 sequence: CASSQEAGVGELFF. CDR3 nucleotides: TGCGCCAGCAGCCAGGAGGCGGGAGTCGGGGAGCTGTTTTTT.